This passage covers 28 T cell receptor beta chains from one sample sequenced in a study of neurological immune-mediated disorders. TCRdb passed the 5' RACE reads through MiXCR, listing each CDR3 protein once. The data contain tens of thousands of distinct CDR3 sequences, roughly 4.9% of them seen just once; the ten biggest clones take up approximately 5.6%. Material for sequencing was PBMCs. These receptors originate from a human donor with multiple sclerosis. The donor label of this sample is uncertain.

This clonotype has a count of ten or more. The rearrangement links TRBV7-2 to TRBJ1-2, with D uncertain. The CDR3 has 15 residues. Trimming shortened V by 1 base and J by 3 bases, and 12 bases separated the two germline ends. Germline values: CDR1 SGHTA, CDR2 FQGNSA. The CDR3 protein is CASSLEAAVYYGYTF. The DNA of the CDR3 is TGTGCCAGCAGCTTAGAAGCAGCCGTTTACTATGGCTACACCTTC.

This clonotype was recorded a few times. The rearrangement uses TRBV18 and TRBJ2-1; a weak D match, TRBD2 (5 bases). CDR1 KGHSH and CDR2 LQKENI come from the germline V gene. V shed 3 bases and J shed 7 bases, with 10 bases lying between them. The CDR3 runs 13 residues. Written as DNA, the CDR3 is TGTGCCAGCTCACCCCCCCCGGGAAATGAGCAGTTCTTC. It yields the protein CASSPPPGNEQFF.

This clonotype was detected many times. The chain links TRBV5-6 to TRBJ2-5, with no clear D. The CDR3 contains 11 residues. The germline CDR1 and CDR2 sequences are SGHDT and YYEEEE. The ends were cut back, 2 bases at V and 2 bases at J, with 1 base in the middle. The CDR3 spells CASSFQETQYF. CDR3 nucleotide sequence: TGTGCCAGCAGCTTTCAAGAGACCCAGTACTTC.

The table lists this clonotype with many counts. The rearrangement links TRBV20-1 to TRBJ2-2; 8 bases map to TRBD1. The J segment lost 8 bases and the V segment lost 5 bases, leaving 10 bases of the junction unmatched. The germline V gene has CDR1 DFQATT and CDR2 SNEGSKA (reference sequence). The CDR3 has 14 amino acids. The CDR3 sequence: CSAQGQGRMGELFF. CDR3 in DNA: TGCAGTGCTCAAGGACAGGGAAGAATGGGGGAGCTGTTTTTT.

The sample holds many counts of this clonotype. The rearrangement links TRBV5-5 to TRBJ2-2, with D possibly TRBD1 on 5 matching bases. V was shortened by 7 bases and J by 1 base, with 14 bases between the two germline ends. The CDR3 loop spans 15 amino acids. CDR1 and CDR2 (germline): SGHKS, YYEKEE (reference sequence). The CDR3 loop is CASERQILNTGELFF. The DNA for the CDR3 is TGTGCCAGCGAAAGACAGATCCTGAACACCGGGGAGCTGTTTTTT.

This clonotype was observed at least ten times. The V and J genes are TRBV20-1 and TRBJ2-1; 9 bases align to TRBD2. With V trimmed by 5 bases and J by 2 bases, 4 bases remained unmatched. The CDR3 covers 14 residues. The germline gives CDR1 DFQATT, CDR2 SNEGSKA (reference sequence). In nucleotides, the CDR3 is TGCAGTGCTTTGACTAGCGGCCCCTACAATGAGCAGTTCTTC. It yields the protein CSALTSGPYNEQFF.

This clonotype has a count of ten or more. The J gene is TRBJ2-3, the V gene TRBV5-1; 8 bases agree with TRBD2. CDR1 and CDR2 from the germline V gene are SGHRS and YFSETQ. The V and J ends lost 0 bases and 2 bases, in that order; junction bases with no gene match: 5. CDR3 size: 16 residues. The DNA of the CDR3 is TGCGCCAGCAGCTTGGCCGGAGCGGGGGCCACAGATACGCAGTATTTT. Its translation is CASSLAGAGATDTQYF.

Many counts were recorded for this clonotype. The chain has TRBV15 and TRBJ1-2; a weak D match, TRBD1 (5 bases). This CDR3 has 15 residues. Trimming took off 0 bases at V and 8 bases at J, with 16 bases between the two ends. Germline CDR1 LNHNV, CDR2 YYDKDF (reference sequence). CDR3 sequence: CATSRDWGGQGGYTF. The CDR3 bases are TGTGCCACCAGCAGAGACTGGGGGGGTCAAGGCGGCTACACCTTC.

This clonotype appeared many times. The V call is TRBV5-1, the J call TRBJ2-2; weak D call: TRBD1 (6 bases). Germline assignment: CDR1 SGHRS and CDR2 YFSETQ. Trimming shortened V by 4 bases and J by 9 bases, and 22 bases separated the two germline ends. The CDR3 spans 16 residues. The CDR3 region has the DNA TGCGCCAGCAGCCGCACCACGGTCCTCCAGGGGCGGGAGCTGTTTTTT. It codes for CASSRTTVLQGRELFF.

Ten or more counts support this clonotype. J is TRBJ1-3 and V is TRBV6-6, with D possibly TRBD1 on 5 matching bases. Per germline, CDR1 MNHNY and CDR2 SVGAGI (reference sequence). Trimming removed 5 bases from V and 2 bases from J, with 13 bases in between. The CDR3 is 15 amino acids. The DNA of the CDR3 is TGTGCCAGCAGTCCCCAGGGTGCCGCTGGAAACACCATATATTTT. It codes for CASSPQGAAGNTIYF.

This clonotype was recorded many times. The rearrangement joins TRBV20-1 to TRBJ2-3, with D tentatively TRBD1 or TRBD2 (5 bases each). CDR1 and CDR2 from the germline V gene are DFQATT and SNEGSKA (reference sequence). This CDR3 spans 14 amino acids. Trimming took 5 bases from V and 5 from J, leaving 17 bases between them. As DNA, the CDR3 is TGCAGTGCTCCGGGACCGTGGGGAAGAGATACGCAGTATTTT. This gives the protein CSAPGPWGRDTQYF.

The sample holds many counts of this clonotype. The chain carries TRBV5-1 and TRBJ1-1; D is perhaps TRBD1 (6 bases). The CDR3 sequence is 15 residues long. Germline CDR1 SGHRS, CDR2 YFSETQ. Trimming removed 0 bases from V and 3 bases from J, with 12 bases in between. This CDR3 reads CASSLVGGGDTEAFF. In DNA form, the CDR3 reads TGCGCCAGCAGCTTGGTGGGGGGCGGGGACACTGAAGCTTTCTTT.

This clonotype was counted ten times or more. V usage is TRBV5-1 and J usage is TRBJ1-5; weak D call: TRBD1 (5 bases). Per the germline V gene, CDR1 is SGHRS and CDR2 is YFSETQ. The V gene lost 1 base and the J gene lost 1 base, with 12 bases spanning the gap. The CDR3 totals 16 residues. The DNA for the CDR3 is TGCGCCAGCAGCTTGTGGGGGATGGGAAGCAATCAGCCCCAGCATTTT. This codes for CASSLWGMGSNQPQHF.

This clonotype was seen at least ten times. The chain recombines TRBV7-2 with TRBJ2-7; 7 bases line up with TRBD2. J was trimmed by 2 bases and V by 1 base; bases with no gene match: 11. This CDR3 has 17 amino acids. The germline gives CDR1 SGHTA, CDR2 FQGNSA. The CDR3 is CASSLVVGGVLPYEQYF. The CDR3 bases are TGTGCCAGCAGCTTAGTAGTGGGGGGGGTCCTACCCTACGAGCAGTACTTC. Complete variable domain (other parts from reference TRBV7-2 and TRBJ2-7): GAGVSQSPSNKVTEKGKDVELRCDPISGHTALYWYRQSLGQGLEFLIYFQGNSAPDKSGLPSDRFSAERTGGSVSTLTIQRTQQEDSAVYLCASSLVVGGVLPYEQYFGPGTRLTVT.

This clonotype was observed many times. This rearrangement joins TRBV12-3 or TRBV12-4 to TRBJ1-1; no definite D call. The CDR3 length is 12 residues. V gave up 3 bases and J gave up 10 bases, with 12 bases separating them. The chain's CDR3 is CASSFAGSRAFF. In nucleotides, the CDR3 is TGTGCCAGCAGTTTTGCAGGTTCGAGAGCTTTCTTT.

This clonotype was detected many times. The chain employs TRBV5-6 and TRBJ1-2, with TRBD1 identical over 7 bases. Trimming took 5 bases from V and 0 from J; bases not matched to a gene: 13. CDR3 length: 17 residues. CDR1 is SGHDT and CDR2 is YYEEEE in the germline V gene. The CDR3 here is CASSDPGGLNANYGYTF. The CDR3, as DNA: TGTGCCAGCAGTGATCCAGGGGGACTCAACGCTAACTATGGCTACACCTTC.

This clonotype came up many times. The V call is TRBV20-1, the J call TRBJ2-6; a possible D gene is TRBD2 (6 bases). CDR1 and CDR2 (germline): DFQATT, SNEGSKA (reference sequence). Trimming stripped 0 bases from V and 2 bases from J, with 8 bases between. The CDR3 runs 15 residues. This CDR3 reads CSARDWGAGANVLTF. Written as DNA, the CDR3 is TGCAGTGCTAGAGATTGGGGGGCTGGGGCCAACGTCCTGACTTTC.

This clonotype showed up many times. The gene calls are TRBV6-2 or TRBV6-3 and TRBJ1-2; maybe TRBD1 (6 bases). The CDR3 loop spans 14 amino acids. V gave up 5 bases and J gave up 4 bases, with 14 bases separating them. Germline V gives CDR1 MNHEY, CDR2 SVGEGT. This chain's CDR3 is CASSPPRGPYGYTF. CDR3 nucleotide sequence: TGTGCCAGCAGTCCGCCCAGGGGTCCCTATGGCTACACCTTC.

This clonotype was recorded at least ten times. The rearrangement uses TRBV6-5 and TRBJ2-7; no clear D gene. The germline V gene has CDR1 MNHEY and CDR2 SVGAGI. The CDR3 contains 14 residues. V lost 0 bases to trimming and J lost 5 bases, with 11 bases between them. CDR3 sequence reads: CASSYSPVVDEQYF. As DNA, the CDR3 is TGTGCCAGCAGTTACTCGCCGGTCGTCGACGAGCAGTACTTC.

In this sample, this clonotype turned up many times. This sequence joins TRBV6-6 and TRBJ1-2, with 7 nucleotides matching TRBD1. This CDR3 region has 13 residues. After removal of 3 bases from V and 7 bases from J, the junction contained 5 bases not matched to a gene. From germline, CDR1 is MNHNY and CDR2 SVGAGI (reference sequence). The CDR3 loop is CASSYSDRAGYTF. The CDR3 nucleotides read TGTGCCAGCAGTTATTCTGACAGGGCTGGCTACACCTTC.

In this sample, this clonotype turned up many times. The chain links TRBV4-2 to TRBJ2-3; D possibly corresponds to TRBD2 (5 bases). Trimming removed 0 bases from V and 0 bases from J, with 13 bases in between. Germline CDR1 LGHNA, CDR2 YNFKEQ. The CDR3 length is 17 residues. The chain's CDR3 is CASSQDLIRGSTDTQYF. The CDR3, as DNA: TGTGCCAGCAGCCAAGATCTCATACGGGGAAGCACAGATACGCAGTATTTT.

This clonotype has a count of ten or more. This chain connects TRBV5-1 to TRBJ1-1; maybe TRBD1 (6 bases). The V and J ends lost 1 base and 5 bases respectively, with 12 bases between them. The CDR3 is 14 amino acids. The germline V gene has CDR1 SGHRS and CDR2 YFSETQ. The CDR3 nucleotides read TGCGCCAGCAGCTTGTTTACAGGGTATACTGAAGCTTTCTTT. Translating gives CASSLFTGYTEAFF. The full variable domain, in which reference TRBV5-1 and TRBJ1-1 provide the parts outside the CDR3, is KAGVTQTPRYLIKTRGQQVTLSCSPISGHRSVSWYQQTPGQGLQFLFEYFSETQRNKGNFPGRFSGRQFSNSRSEMNVSTLELGDSALYLCASSLFTGYTEAFFGQGTRLTVV.

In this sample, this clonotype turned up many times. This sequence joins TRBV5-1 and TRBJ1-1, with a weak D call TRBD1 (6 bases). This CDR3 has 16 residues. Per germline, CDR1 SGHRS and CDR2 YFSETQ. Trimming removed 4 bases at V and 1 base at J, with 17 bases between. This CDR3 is CASSTTPGHKNTEAFF. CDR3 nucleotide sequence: TGCGCCAGCAGCACCACCCCGGGACACAAGAACACTGAAGCTTTCTTT. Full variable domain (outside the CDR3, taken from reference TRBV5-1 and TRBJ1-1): KAGVTQTPRYLIKTRGQQVTLSCSPISGHRSVSWYQQTPGQGLQFLFEYFSETQRNKGNFPGRFSGRQFSNSRSEMNVSTLELGDSALYLCASSTTPGHKNTEAFFGQGTRLTVV.

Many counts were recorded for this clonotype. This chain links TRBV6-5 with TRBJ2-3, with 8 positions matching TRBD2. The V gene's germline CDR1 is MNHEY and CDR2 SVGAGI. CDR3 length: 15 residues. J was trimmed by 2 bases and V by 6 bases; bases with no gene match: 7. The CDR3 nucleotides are TGTGCCAGCAGCCGTAGCGGGGAGTTCACAGATACGCAGTATTTT. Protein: CASSRSGEFTDTQYF.

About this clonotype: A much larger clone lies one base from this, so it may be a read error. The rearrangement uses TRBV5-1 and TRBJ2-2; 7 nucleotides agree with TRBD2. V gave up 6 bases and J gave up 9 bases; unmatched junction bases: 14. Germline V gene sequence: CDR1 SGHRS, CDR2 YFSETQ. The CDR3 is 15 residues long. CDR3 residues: CASKGTTLGAWELFF. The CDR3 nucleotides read TGCGCCAGCAAGGGGACTACTTTAGGCGCCTGGGAGCTGTTTTTT.

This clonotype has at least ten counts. The CDR3 loop reads CASSLGGTSSYNEQFF. For the CDR3, the DNA is TGCGCCAGCAGCTTAGGTGGGACTAGCTCCTACAATGAGCAGTTCTTC. The rearrangement links TRBV5-1 to TRBJ2-1; 8 bases align to TRBD2. Germline CDR1 SGHRS, CDR2 YFSETQ. V shed 2 bases, J shed 0 bases, and the junction held 4 bases outside the gene matches. This CDR3 has 16 residues.

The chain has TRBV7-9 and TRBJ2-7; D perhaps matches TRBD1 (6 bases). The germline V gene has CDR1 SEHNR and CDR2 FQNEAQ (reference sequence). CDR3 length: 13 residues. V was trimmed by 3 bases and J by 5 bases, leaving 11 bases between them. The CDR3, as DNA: TGTGCCAGCAGCTTCCCCGGGACACACGAGCAGTACTTC. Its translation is CASSFPGTHEQYF.

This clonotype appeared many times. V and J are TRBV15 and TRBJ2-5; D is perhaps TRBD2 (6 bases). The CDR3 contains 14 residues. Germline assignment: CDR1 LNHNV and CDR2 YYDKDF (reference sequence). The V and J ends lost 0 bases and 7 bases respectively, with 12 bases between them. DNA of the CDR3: TGTGCCACCAGCAGAGATAAAAAGGAGGGGACCCAGTACTTC. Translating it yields CATSRDKKEGTQYF.